These 3 T cell receptor beta chains came from one sample sequenced in a study of T cells in Graves' hyperthyroidism and ophthalmopathy. RNA transcripts gave rise to amplified TCR beta CDR3 regions. When the TCR CDR3 underwent first-round RT-PCR, the HTBI primer set was used. TCRdb re-called the multiplex PCR reads through MiXCR, storing one row per CDR3 protein. The repertoire has 250,000 to 350,000 distinct CDR3 sequences, about 18% of them found once; the top ten carry over 50%. The sample comprised blood. The receptors originated from a woman in her sixties with Graves' ophthalmopathy.

This clonotype was observed many times. The gene calls are TRBV7-2 and TRBJ2-7; 9 positions match TRBD2. The CDR3 sequence is 14 residues long. Germline trimming cut 8 bases from V and 3 bases from J; bases unmatched to any gene: 8. Per germline, CDR1 SGHTA and CDR2 FQGNSA. CDR3 residues: CASRTGLAGYEQYF. DNA for the CDR3: TGTGCCAGCCGGACGGGACTAGCTGGCTACGAGCAGTACTTC.

This clonotype was seen many times. The chain is built from TRBV20-1 and TRBJ1-2, with no clear D. V dropped 3 bases and J dropped 7 bases, with 9 bases sitting between them. The CDR3 loop spans 11 amino acids. Germline CDR1 and CDR2: DFQATT and SNEGSKA (reference sequence). The CDR3 loop reads CSASKEPGYTF. Written as DNA, the CDR3 is TGCAGTGCTAGTAAAGAGCCTGGCTACACCTTC.

This clonotype was counted many times. The chain recombines TRBV7-3 with TRBJ1-1; D uncertain. Germline CDR1 is SGHTA and CDR2 is FQGTGA. Between the trimmed V and J ends, which lost 1 base and 4 bases, there was a span of 7 bases. This CDR3 region has 13 residues. In nucleotides, the CDR3 is TGTGCCAGCAGCTTAAGGATGGGCACTGAAGCTTTCTTT. It translates to CASSLRMGTEAFF.